These T cell receptor beta chains were read from a single sample in a study of vaccination and CD4 T cells after COVID-19. The antigens of these receptors remain unknown. TCRdb reanalysed the PCR reads using MiXCR and keeps one entry per CDR3 protein. The repertoire holds some 13,000 distinct CDR3 sequences, with around 53% as singletons. Sequencing was performed on CD4+ T cells from blood, cultured in vitro. All receptors come from a human donor who had recovered from COVID-19. CDR3s include the opening cysteine and the closing phenylalanine or tryptophan. Fields, in order: V gene, J gene, clone size, CDR3 protein. Part of the rows lack a size; the others show once, few, many or a class for expanded clones.

TRBV4-3	TRBJ1-4	NA	CASSHAVHGNEKLFF
TRBV7-9	TRBJ1-5	NA	CASTKYLSGTGNQPQHF
TRBV24-1	TRBJ1-1	NA	CATSAAGTENTEAFF
TRBV6-1	TRBJ1-1	NA	CASSELRGGGTEAFF
TRBV11-2	TRBJ2-7	NA	CASSLTRLAYEQYF
TRBV30	TRBJ2-3	NA	CAWSGLAATDTQYF
TRBV28	TRBJ1-1	NA	CASSLQDVRARNTEAFF
TRBV7-6	TRBJ1-3	NA	CASSLYRDDTIYF
TRBV12-3/TRBV12-4	TRBJ1-1	NA	CASSFGSRVSEAFF
TRBV7-2	TRBJ1-2	few	CASSPDRVIYGYTF
TRBV18	TRBJ1-2	NA	CASSPAYYGYTF
TRBV18	TRBJ1-1	NA	CASSLNKNTEAFF
TRBV12-3/TRBV12-4	TRBJ1-6	few	CASRDRGPPLHF
TRBV19	TRBJ2-3	few	CASSTRMTGTSGITDTQYF
TRBV20-1	TRBJ2-5	NA	CSAGQANRETQYF
TRBV5-1	TRBJ2-1	NA	CASRRGEGYNEQFF
TRBV18	TRBJ2-1	NA	CASSPSSGRAYNEQFF
TRBV29-1	TRBJ2-7	few	CSVKARDNEQYF
TRBV24-1	TRBJ2-2	few	CATGVEGRICPPPTGELFF
TRBV12-3/TRBV12-4	TRBJ1-2	NA	CASSFRTNYGYTF
TRBV6-5	TRBJ2-7	few	CASSYGQGNTYEQYF
TRBV6-1	TRBJ2-7	few	CASSESLTGGFYEQYF
TRBV25-1	TRBJ2-1	NA	CASSELTGGRSYNEQFF
TRBV27	TRBJ1-2	NA	CASSPGPAGYTF
TRBV20-1	TRBJ2-1	NA	CSANGNLAGGGYNEQFF
TRBV11-2	TRBJ2-7	NA	CASSLARLAGYYEQYF
TRBV24-1	TRBJ1-6	NA	CATSDLWTVYNSPLHF
TRBV20-1	TRBJ1-2	few	CSATWTGGFYGYTF
TRBV7-2	TRBJ1-1	few	CASSQSSSMNTEAFF
TRBV6-5	TRBJ1-1	once	CASSYGTGEPAFF
TRBV11-2	TRBJ2-7	few	CASSSTGGGSYEQYF
TRBV20-1	TRBJ1-2	NA	CSATPNAGGGYTF
TRBV29-1	TRBJ1-2	NA	CSARLGGSRWGYTF
TRBV5-1	TRBJ1-3	NA	CASSLAQAASGNTIYF
TRBV6-1	TRBJ1-4	NA	CASTAGGSSNEKLFF
TRBV7-3	TRBJ1-6	NA	CASSLTQESPLHF
TRBV3-1	TRBJ2-5	once	CASRQAPTGNQETQYF
TRBV10-2	TRBJ2-2	NA	CASSALAGVGPGELFF
TRBV12-3/TRBV12-4	TRBJ1-1	large	CASSFLQGGRAFF
TRBV7-8	TRBJ2-7	NA	CASSPPTTENFYEQYF
TRBV15	TRBJ2-5	NA	CATSRDWGQETQYF
TRBV7-2	TRBJ2-3	NA	CASSKQGYADTQYF
TRBV28	TRBJ1-4	once	CASKETGGGREKLFF
TRBV2	TRBJ2-7	once	CASRGQARYEQYF
TRBV11-3	TRBJ1-6	few	CASSLGGQGAPLHF
TRBV2	TRBJ2-1	NA	CASSVLAGVHNEQFF
TRBV7-9	TRBJ2-2	NA	CASEGGLTNTGELFF
TRBV4-1	TRBJ1-4	NA	CASSQPGQGGEKLFF
TRBV20-1	TRBJ2-5	NA	CSALAVGETQYF
TRBV19	TRBJ2-7	NA	CASSIGPGGTYEQYF
TRBV2	TRBJ2-7	few	CASRGVGYEQYF